What follows are 2 T cell receptor beta chains derived from one specimen sequenced in a study of blood T cell repertoires in COVID-19 (dated by TCRdb to the early 2020s). Libraries came from the immunoSEQ multiplex PCR assay. This immuneACCESS table, as held by TCRdb, lists in-frame sequences with V and J called but not all clones. Of the missing ones, under half trace to an unresolved V gene in checked studies; the others have no known cause. In all, the sample holds a few hundred thousand clones, and 86% of those were seen once. Of the sample, 8.5% to 12% is held by the ten largest clones. Sequenced material: PBMCs or T cells enriched from blood (not recorded which). The receptors were sampled from a woman aged 18-29 years who had recovered from COVID-19.

J is TRBJ1-2 and V is TRBV28; D remains ambiguous. Trimming took off 3 bases at V and 4 bases at J, with 12 bases between the two ends. This CDR3 contains 14 residues. Per germline, CDR1 MDHEN and CDR2 SYDVKM. The CDR3 here is CASSFRNPVYGYTF. CDR3 nucleotides: TGTGCCAGCAGTTTCAGAAACCCAGTCTATGGCTACACCTTC.

The rearrangement links TRBV19 to TRBJ1-4; tentatively, D is TRBD1 (5 bases). Germline V gene lookup returns CDR1 LNHDA and CDR2 SQIVND (reference sequence). With 6 bases removed from V and 0 bases from J, the gap between germline ends came to 11 bases. The CDR3 runs to 15 residues. In nucleotides, the CDR3 is TGTGCCAGTAGAGACAGACATGCAACTAATGAAAAACTGTTTTTT. Encoded protein: CASRDRHATNEKLFF.